The T cell receptor beta chain under discussion was sequenced for a study of human T cells and chemical hapten exposure. Noted time point: patch test 2, 6 weeks after DPC sensitization. Treatment: therapeutic diphenylcyclopropenone sensitization with weekly scalp DPC. The CDR3 loop spans 14 amino acids. The trim removed 5 bases at V and 3 bases at J, leaving 4 bases unmatched. This clonotype was detected ten times or more. Its matching antigen is unknown. Unique molecular identifiers were attached to individual cDNA molecules during library preparation. Authors' processing steps: Counting gave a median of roughly 97,000 TCRs per sample, with values ranging from roughly 20,000 to 750,000. Each CDR3 protein gets one entry after TCRdb re-called the RACE reads with MiXCR. V and J calls and clone size were set by TCRdb, not the authors. This repertoire shows under 90,000 distinct CDR3 sequences, 8.5% found once; its top ten account for around 3.6%.

The study's findings and limits: Unchanged with DPC sensitization were TCRs above 1 in 1000 frequency. Among expanded TCRs, significantly more large CDR3 similarity clusters formed than among controls.

The chain has TRBV12-3 or TRBV12-4 and TRBJ1-1; 9 bases are a match to TRBD1. This receptor was taken from a woman aged 50 to 60 with alopecia areata. Some clones in this sample may be carry-over from other donors' samples. The sequenced sample was whole blood, obtained in connection with sensitization to the hapten diphenylcyclopropenone (DPC). The CDR3 reads CASSLDRGYTEAFF. CDR3 in DNA: TGTGCCAGCAGTCTGGACAGGGGTTACACTGAAGCTTTCTTT.